This TCR beta chain comes out of a study of blood T cells in healthy people across ages. General study findings and limits: Nothing was known about donor CMV status, and this possibly confounded expanded clonotype changes. Roughly linear age-related decline in beta diversity appeared, significant by age roughly 40.

Next came a second PCR, run for about 6 to 12 cycles, which used a sample-barcoded 5' primer along with a J-beta primer mix. Every cDNA molecule carried a tag from a template-switch adaptor bearing 12 random nucleotides. TCRdb passed the 5' RACE reads through MiXCR, listing each CDR3 protein once. The table has over 1,200,000 distinct CDR3 sequences, 59% seen once; the top ten hold under 8.5%. On this clonotype itself: Antigen: not known.

Germline V lookup: CDR1 ENHRY, CDR2 SYGVKD. This CDR3 spans 15 amino acids. Peripheral blood samples of 9 to 10 milliliters were drawn from each donor. The sample comprised blood. The sequence was obtained from a man between 18 and 35 years old in good health. The V and J genes are TRBV10-3 and TRBJ2-5; D tentatively reads TRBD1 or TRBD2 (6 bases each). The J call may be incorrect, as the DNA end agrees better with TRBJ2-7. CDR3 residues: CATSEVGGIRPEQYF. The CDR3 DNA is TGTGCCACTTCCGAGGTAGGGGGGATACGTCCCGAGCAGTACTTC.